Listed below are T cell receptor beta chains from one sample, sequenced in a study of shared clonotypes between healthy human individuals. Clones were read by immunoSEQ multiplex PCR, and TCRdb kept only the in-frame ones, dropping some. The sample yields about 2.1 million clones, just over 90% seen once. The sequenced sample consisted of naive CD8+ T cells from PBMCs. These receptors all come from a man younger than 35 in good health. Some clones in this sample may be carry-over from other donors' samples. Both conserved end residues are trimmed from each CDR3. Each record gives: J gene, V gene, clone size, CDR3 protein. Clone size is given for some rows only: seen once, a few or many times, or a class if the clone is expanded.

j_gene: TRBJ2-1; v_gene: TRBV6-5; abundance: -; CDR3aa: ASSYYPRDGYNEQF
j_gene: TRBJ1-2; v_gene: TRBV5-4; abundance: few; CDR3aa: ASSFGGDGYT
j_gene: TRBJ2-3; v_gene: TRBV25-1; abundance: -; CDR3aa: ASSPQRTSDTQY
j_gene: TRBJ2-2; v_gene: TRBV4-2; abundance: -; CDR3aa: ASSQDLGGFTGELF
j_gene: TRBJ2-1; v_gene: TRBV19; abundance: once; CDR3aa: ASSITQGFFSYNEQF
j_gene: TRBJ1-1; v_gene: TRBV27; abundance: -; CDR3aa: ASAWGVGGTEAF
j_gene: TRBJ1-2; v_gene: TRBV7-9; abundance: -; CDR3aa: ASSFGDSGYGYT
j_gene: TRBJ2-5; v_gene: TRBV7-9; abundance: -; CDR3aa: ASSLGPAPGETQY
j_gene: TRBJ2-5; v_gene: TRBV6-1; abundance: -; CDR3aa: ATREDETQY
j_gene: TRBJ1-2; v_gene: TRBV7-9; abundance: -; CDR3aa: ASSLDRVGYT
j_gene: TRBJ2-7; v_gene: TRBV21-1; abundance: once; CDR3aa: ASSKVGEKWGQSYEQY
j_gene: TRBJ1-2; v_gene: TRBV19; abundance: once; CDR3aa: ASSGSIVVEGYT
j_gene: TRBJ2-6; v_gene: TRBV14; abundance: -; CDR3aa: ASSPWGSGANVLT
j_gene: TRBJ2-2; v_gene: TRBV28; abundance: -; CDR3aa: ASRVWGDTGELF
j_gene: TRBJ1-1; v_gene: TRBV7-2; abundance: -; CDR3aa: ASSSTPGRSNTEAF
j_gene: TRBJ2-5; v_gene: TRBV15; abundance: -; CDR3aa: ATSSQGSGRETQY
j_gene: TRBJ2-2; v_gene: TRBV6-6; abundance: -; CDR3aa: ASSYVPGGRTGELF
j_gene: TRBJ1-1; v_gene: TRBV5-5; abundance: -; CDR3aa: ASSFLGARGTEAF
j_gene: TRBJ2-1; v_gene: TRBV29-1; abundance: -; CDR3aa: SALSRGETYNEQF
j_gene: TRBJ2-5; v_gene: TRBV9; abundance: once; CDR3aa: ASSDEREGRGTQY
j_gene: TRBJ2-3; v_gene: TRBV27; abundance: -; CDR3aa: ASSLTGTRGATDTQY
j_gene: TRBJ2-7; v_gene: TRBV5-1; abundance: -; CDR3aa: ASSLEGPYEQY
j_gene: TRBJ2-5; v_gene: TRBV2; abundance: -; CDR3aa: ASNPGFEPQY
j_gene: TRBJ2-1; v_gene: TRBV10-3; abundance: once; CDR3aa: AIGNLAGGPEEQF
j_gene: TRBJ2-7; v_gene: TRBV27; abundance: -; CDR3aa: ASSLSSGTGRDEQY
j_gene: TRBJ2-5; v_gene: TRBV19; abundance: -; CDR3aa: ASSTRTAQETQY
j_gene: TRBJ2-7; v_gene: TRBV28; abundance: -; CDR3aa: ASSLSGGEQY
j_gene: TRBJ1-1; v_gene: TRBV5-4; abundance: few; CDR3aa: ASSLSMNTEAF
j_gene: TRBJ1-4; v_gene: TRBV4-3; abundance: -; CDR3aa: ASSQDRVVWNEKLF
j_gene: TRBJ2-1; v_gene: TRBV6-1; abundance: few; CDR3aa: ASSYNEQF
j_gene: TRBJ2-3; v_gene: TRBV4-1; abundance: -; CDR3aa: ASSRRIRDRRNADTQY
j_gene: TRBJ1-2; v_gene: TRBV11-2; abundance: -; CDR3aa: ASSLAHKTRL
j_gene: TRBJ2-1; v_gene: TRBV18; abundance: -; CDR3aa: ASSPLAGNYNEQF
j_gene: TRBJ2-1; v_gene: TRBV28; abundance: -; CDR3aa: ASSPRGRQARSYNEQF
j_gene: TRBJ2-7; v_gene: TRBV27; abundance: -; CDR3aa: ASSLKGTTYEQY
j_gene: TRBJ2-1; v_gene: TRBV6-5; abundance: -; CDR3aa: ASSYSRGPGNEQF
j_gene: TRBJ2-5; v_gene: TRBV7-6; abundance: once; CDR3aa: ASGTGETQY
j_gene: TRBJ2-1; v_gene: TRBV2; abundance: -; CDR3aa: ASRAGTSGDNEQF
j_gene: TRBJ2-3; v_gene: TRBV9; abundance: -; CDR3aa: ASSGADFGQY
j_gene: TRBJ2-7; v_gene: TRBV10-3; abundance: -; CDR3aa: AISESRVAGVGIYEQY
j_gene: TRBJ2-7; v_gene: TRBV27; abundance: -; CDR3aa: ASSLIQGNEQY
j_gene: TRBJ1-1; v_gene: TRBV5-4; abundance: -; CDR3aa: ASSSQGANEAF
j_gene: TRBJ1-3; v_gene: TRBV9; abundance: -; CDR3aa: ASTPGGVSGNTIY
j_gene: TRBJ1-1; v_gene: TRBV7-3; abundance: -; CDR3aa: ASSLNPPDGNTEAF
j_gene: TRBJ1-1; v_gene: TRBV5-4; abundance: few; CDR3aa: ASSQAPGITEAF
j_gene: TRBJ1-2; v_gene: TRBV2; abundance: -; CDR3aa: ASSRPPQAGYT
j_gene: TRBJ2-5; v_gene: TRBV11-2; abundance: -; CDR3aa: ASRPLGGFEQY
j_gene: TRBJ1-5; v_gene: TRBV12-5; abundance: -; CDR3aa: AGPGPHNQPQH
j_gene: TRBJ1-4; v_gene: TRBV5-8; abundance: -; CDR3aa: ASSLETGWKLF
j_gene: TRBJ2-2; v_gene: TRBV7-6; abundance: -; CDR3aa: ASSLGSGRADTGELF
j_gene: TRBJ2-5; v_gene: TRBV7-9; abundance: -; CDR3aa: ASSPLQGEEWTQY
j_gene: TRBJ2-7; v_gene: TRBV5-5; abundance: few; CDR3aa: ASSQTDSYEQY
j_gene: TRBJ1-2; v_gene: TRBV28; abundance: -; CDR3aa: ASSPSGNLYGYT